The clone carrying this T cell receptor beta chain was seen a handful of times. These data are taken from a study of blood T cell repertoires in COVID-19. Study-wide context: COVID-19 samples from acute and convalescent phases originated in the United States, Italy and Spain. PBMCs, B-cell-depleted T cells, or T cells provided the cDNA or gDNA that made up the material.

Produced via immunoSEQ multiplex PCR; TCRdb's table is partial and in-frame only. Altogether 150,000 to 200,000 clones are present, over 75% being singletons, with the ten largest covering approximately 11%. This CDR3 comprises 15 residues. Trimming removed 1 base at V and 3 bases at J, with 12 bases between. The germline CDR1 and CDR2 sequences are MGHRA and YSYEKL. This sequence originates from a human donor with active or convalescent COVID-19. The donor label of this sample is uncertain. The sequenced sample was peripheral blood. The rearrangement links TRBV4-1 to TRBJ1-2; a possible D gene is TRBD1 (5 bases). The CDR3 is CASSQVGGLDYGYTF. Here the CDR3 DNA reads TGCGCCAGCAGCCAAGTCGGGGGACTGGACTATGGCTACACCTTC.